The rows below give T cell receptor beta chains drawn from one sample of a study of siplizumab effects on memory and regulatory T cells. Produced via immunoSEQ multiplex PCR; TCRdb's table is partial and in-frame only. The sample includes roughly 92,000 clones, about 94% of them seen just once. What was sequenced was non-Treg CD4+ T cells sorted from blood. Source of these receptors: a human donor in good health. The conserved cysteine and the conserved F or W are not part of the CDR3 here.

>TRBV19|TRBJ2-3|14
ASSIVGQGLTDTQY
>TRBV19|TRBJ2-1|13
ASRGTSGTFREQF
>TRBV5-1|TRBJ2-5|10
ASSPSSETQY
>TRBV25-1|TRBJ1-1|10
ASSATDRGAF
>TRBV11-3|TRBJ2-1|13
ASSFRAGGFNEQF
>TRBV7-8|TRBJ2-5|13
ASSPGSSSQETQY
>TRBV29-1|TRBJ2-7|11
SVGTERYYEQY
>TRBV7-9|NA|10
ASSLVGYEQY
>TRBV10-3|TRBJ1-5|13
AISESGQSNQPQH
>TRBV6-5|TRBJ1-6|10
ASSYRNSPLH
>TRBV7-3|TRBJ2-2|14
ASSLSGAQNTGELF
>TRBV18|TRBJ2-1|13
ASSPLHSGHNEQF
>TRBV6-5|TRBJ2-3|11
ASREGASGSLY
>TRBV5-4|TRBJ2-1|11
ASSLDSDNEQF
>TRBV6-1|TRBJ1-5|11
ASRDSHNQPQH
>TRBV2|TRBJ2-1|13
ASTPSGMGRNEQF
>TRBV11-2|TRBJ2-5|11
ASSLENQETQY
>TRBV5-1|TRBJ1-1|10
ASSLEQGQAF
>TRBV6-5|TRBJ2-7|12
ASSYSRLAGVLY
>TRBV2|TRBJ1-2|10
ASSVANYGYT
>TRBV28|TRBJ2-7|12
ASSETGLPYEQY
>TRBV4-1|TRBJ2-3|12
ASSLPGPGDTQY
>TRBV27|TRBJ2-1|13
ASSLNHGTIDEQF
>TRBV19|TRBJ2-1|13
ASKYAPGQSNEQF
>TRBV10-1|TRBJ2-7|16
ASFPFCLAGEESYEQY
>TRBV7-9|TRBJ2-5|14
ASRDDLSGPLGTQY
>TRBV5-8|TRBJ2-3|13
ASSWRVASTDTQY
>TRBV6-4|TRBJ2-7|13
ASSVRGRADYEQY
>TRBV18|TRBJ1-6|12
ASSPGQDHSPLH
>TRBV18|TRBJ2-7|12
ASSAGTGGYEQY
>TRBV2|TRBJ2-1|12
ASTMALTYNEQF
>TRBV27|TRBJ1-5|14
ASSLTPSYSNQPQH
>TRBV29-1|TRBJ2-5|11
SVGGASQETQY
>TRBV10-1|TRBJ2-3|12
ASSGERYTDTQY
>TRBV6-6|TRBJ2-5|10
ASSRQQETQY